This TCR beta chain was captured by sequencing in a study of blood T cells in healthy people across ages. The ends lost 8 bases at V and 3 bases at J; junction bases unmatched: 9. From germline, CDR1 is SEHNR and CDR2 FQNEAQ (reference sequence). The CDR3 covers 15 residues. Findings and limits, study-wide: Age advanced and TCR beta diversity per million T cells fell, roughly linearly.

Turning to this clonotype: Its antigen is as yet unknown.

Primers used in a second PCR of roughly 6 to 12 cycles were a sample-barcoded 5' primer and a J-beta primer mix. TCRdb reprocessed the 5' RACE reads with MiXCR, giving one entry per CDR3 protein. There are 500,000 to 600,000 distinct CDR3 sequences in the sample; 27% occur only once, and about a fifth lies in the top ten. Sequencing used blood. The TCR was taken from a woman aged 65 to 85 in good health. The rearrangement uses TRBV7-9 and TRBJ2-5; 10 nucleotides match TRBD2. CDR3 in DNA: TGTGCCAGCGCCCCGCACCTAGCGGGGGAAGAGACCCAGTACTTC. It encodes CASAPHLAGEETQYF. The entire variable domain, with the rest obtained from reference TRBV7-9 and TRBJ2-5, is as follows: DTGVSQNPRHKITKRGQNVTFRCDPISEHNRLYWYRQTLGQGPEFLTYFQNEAQLEKSRLLSDRFSAERPKGSFSTLEIQRTEQGDSAMYLCASAPHLAGEETQYFGPGTRLLVL.